This TCR beta chain was observed in a study of shared clonotypes between healthy human individuals. Of note for this clone: What it binds is not known.

Regarding the study as a whole: For naive CD4 cells, approximately 5% of clonotypes were shared across a few donors.

The repertoire was sequenced with immunoSEQ multiplex PCR; TCRdb's copy has only in-frame clones and lacks some. The sample records around 2.5 million clones, approximately 93% being singletons. The CDR3 covers 14 residues. V shed 4 bases, J shed 2 bases, and the junction held 2 bases outside the gene matches. Germline lookup yields CDR1 MNHEY and CDR2 SMNVEV (reference sequence). The source is a man between 18 and 29 years old in good health. Some clones in this sample may be carry-over from other donors' samples. The rearrangement joins TRBV27 to TRBJ2-3; 8 bases map to TRBD1. Sequenced: naive CD4+ T cells from PBMCs. Subset meaning: CD45RA+ positively selected. CDR3 sequence reads: CASSWGQATDTQYF. Here the CDR3 DNA reads TGTGCCAGCAGTTGGGGACAGGCCACAGATACGCAGTATTTT.